This TCR beta chain was documented in a study of T cell responses to AZD1222 COVID-19 vaccine. Notes on the study in general: Among those given AZD1222, only six were seropositive at baseline.

Germline-derived CDR1 and CDR2 are MNHEY and SVGAGI. The CDR3 sequence is 16 residues long. Trimming took off 0 bases at V and 5 bases at J, with 15 bases between the two ends. Pooling covered second doses at about 4 or about 12 weeks. Assay used: immunoSEQ multiplex PCR; TCRdb lists only in-frame clones, some missing. The sample has 95,000 to 150,000 clones; around 87% are singletons. This clone was observed a single time. Its antigen is unidentified. Here the sequenced sample was peripheral blood, taken 28 days after the second AZD1222 dose. The TCR was taken from an adult who received the AZD1222 COVID-19 vaccine. The chain recombines TRBV6-5 with TRBJ2-3, with D perhaps matching TRBD1 (5 bases). CDR3: CASSYSNQGSVDTQYF. DNA for the CDR3: TGTGCCAGCAGTTACTCGAATCAGGGTTCAGTAGATACGCAGTATTTT.